This TCR beta chain was identified in a study of cytotoxic CD8 clonotypes in ibrutinib-treated CLL. Study summary: Complete response was seen in 2 patients and partial in some 24; 12 progressed and roughly 15 stayed remitted after a median around 68 months. Study-level results: The public clonotypes identified were infrequent and showed contraction or stability on treatment. Sampling times, which were not matched between the groups, differed between sustained-remission patients and progressing patients. Clonality grew at ibrutinib response; at progression, it decreased back toward baseline.

About this clone itself: Antigen specificity is unknown.

Clones were read by immunoSEQ multiplex PCR, and TCRdb kept only the in-frame ones, dropping some. The sample holds approximately 80,000 clones, roughly 84% seen once. Trimming shortened V by 1 base and J by 4 bases, and 13 bases separated the two germline ends. Germline CDR1 is MNHNS and CDR2 is SASEGT. The CDR3 has 15 amino acids. Sequenced material: PBMCs, taken before ibrutinib treatment. J is TRBJ1-2 and V is TRBV6-1; D gene ambiguous. The source of this sequence is a human donor with chronic lymphocytic leukemia. The CDR3, as DNA: TGTGCCAGCAGTGAAGAATTTAAGCGGGCCTATGGCTACACCTTC. Encoded protein: CASSEEFKRAYGYTF.